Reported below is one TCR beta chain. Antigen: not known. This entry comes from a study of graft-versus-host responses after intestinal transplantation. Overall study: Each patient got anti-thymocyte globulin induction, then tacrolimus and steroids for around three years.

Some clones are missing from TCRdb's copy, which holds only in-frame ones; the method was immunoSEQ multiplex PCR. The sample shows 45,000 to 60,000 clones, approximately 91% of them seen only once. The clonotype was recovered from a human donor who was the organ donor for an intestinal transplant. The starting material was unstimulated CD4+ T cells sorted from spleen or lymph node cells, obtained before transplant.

Here the CDR3 reads CASSQPPLAPLGETQYF. The CDR3 coding sequence is TGCGCCAGCAGTCAACCCCCTCTGGCCCCCCTTGGGGAGACCCAGTACTTC. The rearrangement links TRBV23-1 to TRBJ2-5; no reliable D call. TRBV23-1 is an open reading frame, and its role is uncertain. Between the trimmed V and J ends, which lost 2 bases and 5 bases, there was a span of 21 bases. This CDR3 comprises 17 residues.